This entry is about one T cell receptor beta chain. The antigen remains undetermined. Those with alopecia areata gave lesional scalp punch biopsies and peripheral blood. This sample was taken from a study of CD8+ T cells in alopecia areata. Looking at the study overall: Administration of oral tofacitinib to treated patients was at 5 to 10 mg twice daily. Overall study results and limits: Patients shared TCRs less clearly than mice did, possibly for HLA-related reasons. In lesional scalp, particularly from alopecia totalis/universalis, clonality was higher than in normal scalp.

Trimming shortened V by 5 bases and J by 8 bases, and 9 bases separated the two germline ends. CDR3 size: 12 residues. Germline loops: CDR1 LGHNA, CDR2 YNFKEQ. It was cDNA, reverse transcribed from extracted RNA, that served as the sequencing template. Clones were read by immunoSEQ multiplex PCR, and TCRdb kept only the in-frame ones, dropping some. The sample records about 200,000 clones, approximately 52% being singletons. The sequence was obtained from a human donor with alopecia areata. This material consisted of CD4+ T cells sorted from blood, taken at week 0. The chain joins TRBV4-2 to TRBJ1-4, with a weak D call TRBD1 (6 bases). DNA of the CDR3: TGTGCCAGCAGCTATCAGGGGGAAAAACTGTTTTTT. Translation gives CASSYQGEKLFF.